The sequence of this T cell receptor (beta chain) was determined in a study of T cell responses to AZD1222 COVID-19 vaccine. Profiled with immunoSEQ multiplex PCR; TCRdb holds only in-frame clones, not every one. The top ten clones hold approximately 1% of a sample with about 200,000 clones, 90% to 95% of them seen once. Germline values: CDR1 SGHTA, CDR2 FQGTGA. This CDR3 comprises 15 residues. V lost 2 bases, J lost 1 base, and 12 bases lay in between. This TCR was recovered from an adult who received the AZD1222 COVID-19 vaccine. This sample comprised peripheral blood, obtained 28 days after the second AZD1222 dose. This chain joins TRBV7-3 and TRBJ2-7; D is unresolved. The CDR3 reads CASSLQLGGSYEQYF. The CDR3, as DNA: TGTGCCAGCAGCTTACAATTGGGCGGATCCTACGAGCAGTACTTC. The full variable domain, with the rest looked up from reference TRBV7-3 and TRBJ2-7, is GAGVSQTPSNKVTEKGKYVELRCDPISGHTALYWYRQSLGQGPEFLIYFQGTGAADDSGLPNDRFFAVRPEGSVSTLKIQRTERGDSAVYLCASSLQLGGSYEQYFGPGTRLTVT.